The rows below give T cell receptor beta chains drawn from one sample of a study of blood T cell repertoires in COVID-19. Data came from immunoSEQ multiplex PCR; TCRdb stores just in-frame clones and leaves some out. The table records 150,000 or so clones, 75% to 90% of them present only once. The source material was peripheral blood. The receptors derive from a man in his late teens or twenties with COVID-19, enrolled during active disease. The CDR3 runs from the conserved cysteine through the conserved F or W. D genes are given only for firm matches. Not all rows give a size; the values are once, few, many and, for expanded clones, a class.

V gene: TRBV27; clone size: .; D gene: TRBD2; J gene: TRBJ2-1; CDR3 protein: CASRLAGGPFEQFF; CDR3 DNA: TGTGCCAGCAGACTAGCGGGAGGGCCTTTTGAGCAGTTCTTC
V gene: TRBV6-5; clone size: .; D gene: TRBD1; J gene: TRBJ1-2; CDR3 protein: CATLFQWDRGYGYTF; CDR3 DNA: TGTGCCACTTTATTTCAATGGGACAGGGGGTATGGCTACACCTTC
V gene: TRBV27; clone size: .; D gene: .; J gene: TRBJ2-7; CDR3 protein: CASSLFTGYSYEQYF; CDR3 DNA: TGTGCCAGCAGTTTATTCACAGGGTACTCCTACGAGCAGTACTTC
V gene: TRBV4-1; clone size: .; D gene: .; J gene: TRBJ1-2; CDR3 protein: CASSQAGLVGVNYGYTF; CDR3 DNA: TGCGCCAGCAGCCAAGCTGGATTGGTCGGGGTTAACTATGGCTACACCTTC
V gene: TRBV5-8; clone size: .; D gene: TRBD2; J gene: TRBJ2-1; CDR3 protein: CASSLRSSGLPSNEQFF; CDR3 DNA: TGTGCCAGCAGCTTGAGGTCTAGCGGGCTCCCCTCCAATGAGCAGTTCTTC
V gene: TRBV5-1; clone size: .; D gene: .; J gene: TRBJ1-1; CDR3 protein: CASSFIPGNTEAFF; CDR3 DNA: TGCGCCAGCAGCTTTATCCCAGGGAACACTGAAGCTTTCTTT
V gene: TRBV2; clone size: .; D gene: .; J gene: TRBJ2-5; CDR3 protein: CASSVEADQETQYF; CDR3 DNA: TGTGCCAGCAGTGTTGAAGCGGACCAAGAGACCCAGTACTTC
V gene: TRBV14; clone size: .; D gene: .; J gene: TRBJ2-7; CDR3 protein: CASSQSPYEQYF; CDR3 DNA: TGTGCCAGCAGCCAATCTCCCTACGAGCAGTACTTC
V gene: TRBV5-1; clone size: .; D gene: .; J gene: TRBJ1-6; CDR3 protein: CASSLSGGSYNSPLHF; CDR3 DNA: TGCGCCAGCAGCTTGTCCGGCGGCTCCTATAATTCACCCCTCCACTTT
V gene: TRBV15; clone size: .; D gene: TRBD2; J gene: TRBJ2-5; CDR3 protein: CATSITTSGSGETQYF; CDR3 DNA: TGTGCCACCAGCATAACGACTAGCGGGAGCGGGGAGACCCAGTACTTC
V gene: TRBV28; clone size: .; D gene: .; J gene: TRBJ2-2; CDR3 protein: CASSLHLDTGELFF; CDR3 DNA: TGTGCCAGCAGTTTACATTTAGACACCGGGGAGCTGTTTTTT
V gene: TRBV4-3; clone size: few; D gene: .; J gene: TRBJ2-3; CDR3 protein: CASSQETGSTDTQYF; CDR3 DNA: TGCGCCAGCAGCCAAGAGACAGGAAGCACAGATACGCAGTATTTT
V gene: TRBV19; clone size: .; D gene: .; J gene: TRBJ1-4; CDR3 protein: CASSIATQTGLFF; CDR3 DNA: TGTGCCAGTAGTATCGCCACGCAAACCGGACTGTTTTTT
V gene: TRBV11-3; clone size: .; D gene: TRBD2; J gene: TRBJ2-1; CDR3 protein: CASSRGGAAGEGNEQFF; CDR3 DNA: TGTGCCAGCAGCCGTGGCGGGGCAGCGGGAGAGGGCAATGAGCAGTTCTTC
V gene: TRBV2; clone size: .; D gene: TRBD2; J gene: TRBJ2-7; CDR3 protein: CASSNPASGRRVQYF; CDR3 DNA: TGTGCCAGCAGTAACCCGGCTAGCGGGAGAAGGGTGCAGTACTTC
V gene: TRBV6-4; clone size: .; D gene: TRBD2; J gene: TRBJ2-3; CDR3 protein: CASSVVAGGETSTDTQYF; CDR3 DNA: TGTGCCAGCAGTGTGGTAGCGGGAGGGGAGACTAGCACAGATACGCAGTATTTT
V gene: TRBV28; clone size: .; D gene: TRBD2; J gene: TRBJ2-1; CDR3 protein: CASSLFEREDYNEQFF; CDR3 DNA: TGTGCCAGCAGTTTATTCGAGCGGGAGGACTACAATGAGCAGTTCTTC
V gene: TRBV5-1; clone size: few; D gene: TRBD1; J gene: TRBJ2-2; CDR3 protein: CASSLAGQGAWTGELFF; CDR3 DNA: TGCGCCAGCAGCTTGGCCGGACAGGGGGCTTGGACCGGGGAGCTGTTTTTT
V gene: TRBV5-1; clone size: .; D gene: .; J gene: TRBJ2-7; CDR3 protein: CASSPAGQGYEQYF; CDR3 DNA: TGCGCCAGCAGCCCGGCGGGGCAGGGTTACGAGCAGTACTTC
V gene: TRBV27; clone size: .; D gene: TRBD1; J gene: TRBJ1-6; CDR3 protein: CASSARQGRSPLHF; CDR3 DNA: TGTGCCAGCAGTGCCCGACAGGGTAGGTCACCCCTCCACTTT
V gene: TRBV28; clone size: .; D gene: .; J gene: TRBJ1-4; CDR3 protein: CASRLDRSNEKLLF; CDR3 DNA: TGTGCCAGCAGATTAGACAGGAGTAATGAAAAACTGCTTTTT
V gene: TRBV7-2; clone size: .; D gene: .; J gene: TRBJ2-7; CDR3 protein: CASSLGGRDYEQYF; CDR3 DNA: TGTGCCAGCAGCTTAGGTGGCAGGGACTACGAGCAGTACTTC
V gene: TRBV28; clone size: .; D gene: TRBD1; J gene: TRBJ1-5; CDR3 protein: CASSLDQGAQPQHF; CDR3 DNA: TGTGCCAGCAGTTTGGATCAGGGGGCTCAGCCCCAGCATTTT
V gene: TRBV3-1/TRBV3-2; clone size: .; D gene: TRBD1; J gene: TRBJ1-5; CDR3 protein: CASSQEGQGEEQPQHF; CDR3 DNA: TGTGCCAGCAGCCAAGAGGGACAGGGGGAGGAACAGCCCCAGCATTTT
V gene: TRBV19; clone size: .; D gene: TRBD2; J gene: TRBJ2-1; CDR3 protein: CASSIPRLAAYNEQFF; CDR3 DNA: TGTGCCAGTAGTATCCCGAGACTAGCAGCCTACAATGAGCAGTTCTTC
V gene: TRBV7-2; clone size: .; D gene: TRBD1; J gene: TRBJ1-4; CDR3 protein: CASSQQGANEKLLF; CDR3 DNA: TGTGCCAGCAGCCAGCAGGGGGCTAATGAAAAACTGCTTTTT
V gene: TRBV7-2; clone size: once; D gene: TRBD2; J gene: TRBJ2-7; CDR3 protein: CASSLEAGGWDEQYF; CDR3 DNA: TGTGCCAGCAGCTTAGAAGCGGGAGGGTGGGACGAGCAGTACTTC
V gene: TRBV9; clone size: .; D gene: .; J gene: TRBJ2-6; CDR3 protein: CASSVEGAGANVLTF; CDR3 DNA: TGTGCCAGCAGCGTAGAAGGGGCCGGGGCCAACGTCCTGACTTTC
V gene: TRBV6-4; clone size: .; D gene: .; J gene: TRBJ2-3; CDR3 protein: CASSLEGRSSTDTQYF; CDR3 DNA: TGTGCCAGCAGCTTAGAGGGCAGATCTAGCACAGATACGCAGTATTTT
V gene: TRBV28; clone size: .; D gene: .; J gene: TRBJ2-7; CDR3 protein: CASSYGQYEQYF; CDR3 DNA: TGTGCCAGCAGTTATGGACAGTACGAGCAGTACTTC
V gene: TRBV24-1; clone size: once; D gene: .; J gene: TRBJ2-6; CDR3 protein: CATSDTRRSSGANVLTF; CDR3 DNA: TGTGCCACCAGTGATACGAGACGGAGCTCTGGGGCCAACGTCCTGACTTTC
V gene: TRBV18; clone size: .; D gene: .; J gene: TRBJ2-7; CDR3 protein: CASSPQDALTLVQYF; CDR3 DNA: TGTGCCAGCTCACCCCAGGATGCCCTTACGTTGGTGCAGTACTTC
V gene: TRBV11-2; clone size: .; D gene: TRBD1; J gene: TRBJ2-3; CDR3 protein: CASSSGGVFSTDTQYF; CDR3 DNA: TGTGCCAGCAGTTCAGGGGGAGTCTTTAGCACAGATACGCAGTATTTT
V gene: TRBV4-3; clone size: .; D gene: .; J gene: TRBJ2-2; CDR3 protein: CASSQASGELFF; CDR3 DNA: TGCGCCAGCAGCCAAGCCTCCGGGGAGCTGTTTTTT
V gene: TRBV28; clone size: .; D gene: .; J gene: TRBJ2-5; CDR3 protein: CASSLLSPRGGGETQYF; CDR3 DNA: TGTGCCAGCAGTTTATTATCCCCCCGTGGGGGCGGAGAGACCCAGTACTTC
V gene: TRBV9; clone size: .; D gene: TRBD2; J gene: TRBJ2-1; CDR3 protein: CASNPGGGLGYNEQFF; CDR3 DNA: TGTGCCAGCAACCCCGGGGGGGGGTTGGGTTACAATGAGCAGTTCTTC
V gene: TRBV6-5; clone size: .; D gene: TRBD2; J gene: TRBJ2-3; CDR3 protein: CASTLTSGSSTQYF; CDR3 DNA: TGTGCCAGCACCCTGACTAGCGGGAGCTCCACGCAGTATTTT
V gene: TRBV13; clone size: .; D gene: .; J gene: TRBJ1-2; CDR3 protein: CASSGRQARGYTF; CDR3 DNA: TGTGCCAGCAGCGGTAGGCAGGCTCGTGGCTACACCTTC
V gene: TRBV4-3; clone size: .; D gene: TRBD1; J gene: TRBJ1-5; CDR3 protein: CASSQTGVQPQHF; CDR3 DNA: TGCGCCAGCAGCCAAACAGGGGTTCAGCCCCAGCATTTT
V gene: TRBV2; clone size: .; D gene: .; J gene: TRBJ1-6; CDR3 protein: CASSEETGRSPLHF; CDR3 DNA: TGTGCCAGCAGTGAGGAGACAGGTCGCTCACCCCTCCACTTT
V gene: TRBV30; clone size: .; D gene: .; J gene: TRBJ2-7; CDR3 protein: CAWSVGGPYEQYF; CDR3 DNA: TGTGCCTGGAGTGTAGGCGGGCCTTACGAGCAGTACTTC
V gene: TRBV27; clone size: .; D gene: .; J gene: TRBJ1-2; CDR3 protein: CASSSGRTYGYTF; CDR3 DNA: TGTGCCAGCAGCTCTGGGAGAACCTATGGCTACACCTTC
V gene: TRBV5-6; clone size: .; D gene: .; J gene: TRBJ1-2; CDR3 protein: CASSFRSSRGHGYTF; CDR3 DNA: TGTGCCAGCAGCTTTCGGTCCTCCAGAGGGCATGGCTACACCTTC
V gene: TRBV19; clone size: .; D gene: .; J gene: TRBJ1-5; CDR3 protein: CASSAAGSNQPQHF; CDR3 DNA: TGTGCCAGTAGTGCCGCGGGGAGCAATCAGCCCCAGCATTTT
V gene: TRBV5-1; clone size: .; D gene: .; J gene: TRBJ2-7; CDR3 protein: CASSLFSGVGSYEQYF; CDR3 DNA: TGCGCCAGCAGCTTATTTTCAGGGGTGGGCTCCTACGAGCAGTACTTC
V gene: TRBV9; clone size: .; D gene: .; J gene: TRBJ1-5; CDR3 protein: CAIPRAGGNQPQHF; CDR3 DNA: TGTGCCATACCGCGGGCAGGGGGCAATCAGCCCCAGCATTTT
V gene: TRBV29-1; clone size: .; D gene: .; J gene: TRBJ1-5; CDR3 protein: CSVVLSGRQPQHF; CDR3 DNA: TGCAGCGTTGTTCTGTCAGGGCGTCAGCCCCAGCATTTT
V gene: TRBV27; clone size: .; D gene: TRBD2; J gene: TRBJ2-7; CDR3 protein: CASSKGLASSYEQYF; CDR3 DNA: TGTGCCAGCAGTAAAGGACTAGCGAGCTCCTACGAGCAGTACTTC
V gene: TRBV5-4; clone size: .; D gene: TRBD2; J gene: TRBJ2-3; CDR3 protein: CASSHGLAMTDTQYF; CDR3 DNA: TGTGCCAGCAGCCACGGACTAGCGATGACAGATACGCAGTATTTT
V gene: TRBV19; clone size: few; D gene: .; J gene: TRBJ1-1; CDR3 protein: CASSIVGESNTEAFF; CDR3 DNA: TGTGCCAGTAGTATAGTTGGGGAGTCGAACACTGAAGCTTTCTTT
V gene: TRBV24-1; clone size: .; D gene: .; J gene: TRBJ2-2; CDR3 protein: CATSDPDTGELFF; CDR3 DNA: TGTGCCACCAGTGACCCTGACACCGGGGAGCTGTTTTTT
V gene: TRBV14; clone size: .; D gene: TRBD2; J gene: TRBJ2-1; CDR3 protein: CASSQDFLRLAGGDGDNEQFF; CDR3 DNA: TGTGCCAGCAGCCAAGATTTTCTACGACTAGCGGGAGGGGATGGGGACAATGAGCAGTTCTTC
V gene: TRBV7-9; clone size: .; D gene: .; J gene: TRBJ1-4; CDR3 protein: CASSPPGVPNEKLLF; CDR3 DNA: TGTGCCAGCAGCCCCCCGGGAGTGCCGAATGAAAAACTGCTTTTT
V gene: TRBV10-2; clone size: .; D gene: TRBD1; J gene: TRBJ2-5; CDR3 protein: CASSHNRGEKETQYF; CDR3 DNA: TGCGCCAGCAGCCACAACAGGGGAGAGAAAGAGACCCAGTACTTC
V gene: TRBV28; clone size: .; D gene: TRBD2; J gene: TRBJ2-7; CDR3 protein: CASRGTGLAGVEQYF; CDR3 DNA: TGTGCCAGCAGGGGAACGGGACTAGCGGGAGTAGAGCAGTACTTC